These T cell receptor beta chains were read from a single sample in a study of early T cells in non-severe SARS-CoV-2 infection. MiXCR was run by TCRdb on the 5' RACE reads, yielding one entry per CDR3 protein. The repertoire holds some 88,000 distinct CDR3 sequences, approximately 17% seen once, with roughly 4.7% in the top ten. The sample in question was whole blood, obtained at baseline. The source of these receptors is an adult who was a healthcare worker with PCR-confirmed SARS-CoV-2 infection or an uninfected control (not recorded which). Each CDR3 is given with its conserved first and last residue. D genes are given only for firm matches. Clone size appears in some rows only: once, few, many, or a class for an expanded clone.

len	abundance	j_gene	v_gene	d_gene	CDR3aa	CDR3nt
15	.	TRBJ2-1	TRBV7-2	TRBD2	CASSLPLAGGNEQFF	TGTGCCAGCAGCTTACCATTAGCGGGAGGGAATGAGCAGTTCTTC
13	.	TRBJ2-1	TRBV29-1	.	CSVVSTGGNEQFF	TGCAGCGTTGTATCGACAGGCGGCAATGAGCAGTTCTTC
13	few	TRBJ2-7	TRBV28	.	CASSLFKGSEQYF	TGTGCCAGCAGTTTATTTAAAGGCTCCGAGCAGTACTTC
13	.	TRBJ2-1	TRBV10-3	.	CAITSDRYNEQFF	TGTGCCATCACCTCTGACAGATACAATGAGCAGTTCTTC
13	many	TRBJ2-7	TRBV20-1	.	CSAPTGTLYEQYF	TGCAGTGCCCCGACAGGGACTCTCTACGAGCAGTACTTC
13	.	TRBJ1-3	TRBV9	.	CASSVDLGNTIYF	TGTGCCAGCAGCGTAGACTTGGGAAACACCATATATTTT
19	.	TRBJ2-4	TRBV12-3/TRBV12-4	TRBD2	CASSSTWTSGKVAKNIQYF	TGTGCCAGCAGCTCGACATGGACTAGCGGGAAAGTAGCCAAAAACATTCAGTACTTC
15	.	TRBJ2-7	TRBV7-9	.	CASSPPSRDPYEQYF	TGTGCCAGCAGCCCGCCGAGCAGGGACCCCTACGAGCAGTACTTC
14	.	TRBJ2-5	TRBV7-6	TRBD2	CASSPAGVRETQYF	TGTGCCAGCAGTCCAGCGGGAGTGCGGGAGACCCAGTACTTC
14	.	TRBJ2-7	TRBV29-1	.	CSAGIGGNSYEQYF	TGCAGCGCCGGAATCGGTGGGAATTCCTACGAGCAGTACTTC
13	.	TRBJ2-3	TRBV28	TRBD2	CASRGGSANTQYF	TGTGCCAGCAGGGGAGGGAGCGCAAATACGCAGTATTTT
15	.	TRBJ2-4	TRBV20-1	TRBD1	CSASRTGARGNIQYF	TGCAGTGCGTCGAGGACAGGGGCTCGCGGTAACATTCAGTACTTC